The TCR beta chain under discussion was sequenced for a study of blood T cell repertoires in COVID-19. This clone was detected only once. Here immunoSEQ multiplex PCR was the method, and the copy in TCRdb shows in-frame clones only, minus some. The sample contains approximately 260,000 clones, around 86% of which appear only once. Germline CDR1 is LGHDT and CDR2 is YNNKEL (reference sequence). The CDR3 consists of 17 residues. V was cut by 1 base and J by 6 bases, with 21 bases left in between. Material: PBMCs or T cells enriched from blood (not recorded which). The receptor comes from a woman aged 40 to 50 with acute COVID-19. This rearrangement joins TRBV3-1 (or the pseudogene TRBV3-2) to TRBJ1-2; D may be TRBD1 (5 bases). The CDR3 DNA reads TGTGCCAGCAGCCAAGTGGGACGAAAGGAGGGGCGCCATGGCTACACCTTC. This translates into CASSQVGRKEGRHGYTF.